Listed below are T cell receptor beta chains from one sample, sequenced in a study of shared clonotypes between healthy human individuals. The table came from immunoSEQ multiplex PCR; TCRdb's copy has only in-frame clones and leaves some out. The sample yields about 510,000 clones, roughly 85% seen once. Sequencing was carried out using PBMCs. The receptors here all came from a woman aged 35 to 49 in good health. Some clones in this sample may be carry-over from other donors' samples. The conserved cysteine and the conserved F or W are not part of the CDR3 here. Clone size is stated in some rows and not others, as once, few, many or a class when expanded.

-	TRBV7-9	ATSGLAGKLYNEQF
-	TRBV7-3	ASSLTPQLADSYEQY
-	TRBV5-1	ASSLGPGKF
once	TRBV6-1	ASSARTGANYGYT
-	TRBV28	ASSFHPGPANYEQY
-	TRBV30	AWSPGQGYQPQH
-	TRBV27	ASSSTGLVYEQY
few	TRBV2	ASRAGGNYGYT
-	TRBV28	ASSFGRESPLH
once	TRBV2	ASSVDNQFNQPQH
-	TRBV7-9	ASSLRSGPNYGYT
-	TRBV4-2	ASSQESYLAGGPTGELF
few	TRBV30	AWRGLPNTEAF
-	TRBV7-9	ASSLGTGLYGYT
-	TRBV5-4	ASSLESDTQY
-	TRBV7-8	ASSRMGDATYEQY
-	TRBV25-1	ASSDQQGAAYAQY
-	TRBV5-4	ASSLGGAGGHPSTDTQY
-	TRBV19	ASSITHRSYEQY
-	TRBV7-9	ASSFPPQEETQY
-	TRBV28	ASSPYDAAGEAF
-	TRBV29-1	SVVTFQETQY
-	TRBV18	ASSGLAGLYEQY
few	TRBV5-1	ASSLGTANTEAF
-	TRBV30	AWRPPGSRGPNTGELF
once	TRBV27	ASSLTSGTSGKGTTYEQY
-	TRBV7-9	ASSLGTINEKLF
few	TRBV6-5	ASSYSNRVGDGYT
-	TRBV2	ASIEKVLDYEQY
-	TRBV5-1	ASSLAFGKDNEQF
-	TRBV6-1	ASSEGRGGQPQH
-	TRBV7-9	ASRATSGRATDTQY
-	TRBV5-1	ASSLAPSHRDFYEQY
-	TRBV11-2	ASSSGHRETQY
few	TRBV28	ASSLLQGPTNEKLF
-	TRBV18	ASSPDREKLF
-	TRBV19	ASSNRPTAYEQY
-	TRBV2	ASCRERGGEKLF
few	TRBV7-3	ASSTSSGPGEQY
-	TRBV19	ASSFSTGRGTEAF
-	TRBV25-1	ASSELGGQGWGQPQH
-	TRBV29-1	SVEGIGRETQY
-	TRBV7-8	ASSLVSPYEQY
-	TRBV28	ASSLTGESYEQY
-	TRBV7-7	ASSLDGTPGEQF
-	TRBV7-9	ASSLPGTRNTEAF
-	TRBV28	ASSTWTGTNEKLF
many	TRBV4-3	ASSQGWASGGNEQF
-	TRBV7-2	ASSLETGGNEQF
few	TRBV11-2	ASSRLAGRSSYNEQF
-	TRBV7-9	ASSLIGSPTYNEQF
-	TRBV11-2	ASSRQGNQPQH
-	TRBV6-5	ASSPSSGRSYEQY
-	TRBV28	ASSDTLEQY
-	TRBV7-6	ASSLSRGQRQETQY
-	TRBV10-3	AISESGRTGGNEQF
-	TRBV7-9	AVDRGTGANVLT